This record covers a single T cell receptor (beta chain). Antigen specificity is unknown. The source of the sample is a study of OX40 agonist ivuxolimab in advanced cancers. Turning to the study itself: Intravenous ivuxolimab at 0.01 to 10 mg/kg was given to patients every 2 weeks. Every patient in dose escalation had hepatocellular carcinoma, melanoma, renal cell or head and neck cancer.

Looked up from germline, CDR1 is PRHDT and CDR2 is FYEKMQ (reference sequence). Trimming cost V 2 bases and J 4 bases, with 8 bases left between them. This CDR3 has 14 amino acids. Study-wide points: The average count of expanded clones was higher among CD8+ T cells than among CD4+. The work left the antigen specificity of expanded peripheral T cells undetermined.

TCRdb's copy holds only in-frame clones and misses some; the assay was immunoSEQ multiplex PCR. The sample contains tens of thousands of clones, approximately 91% of which appear only once. V and J are TRBV13 and TRBJ1-4; D ambiguous. The source of this sequence is an adult with an advanced solid tumor such as melanoma, head and neck, liver or kidney cancer. The sample here was CD4+ or CD8+ T cells sorted from blood, taken in a trial of the OX40 agonist ivuxolimab. CDR3 nucleotide sequence: TGTGCCAGCAGCTTACTGGCTGGTAATGAAAAACTGTTTTTT. It translates to CASSLLAGNEKLFF. Full variable domain (outside the CDR3, taken from reference TRBV13 and TRBJ1-4): AAGVIQSPRHLIKEKRETATLKCYPIPRHDTVYWYQQGPGQDPQFLISFYEKMQSDKGSIPDRFSAQQFSDYHSELNMSSLELGDSALYFCASSLLAGNEKLFFGSGTQLSVL.